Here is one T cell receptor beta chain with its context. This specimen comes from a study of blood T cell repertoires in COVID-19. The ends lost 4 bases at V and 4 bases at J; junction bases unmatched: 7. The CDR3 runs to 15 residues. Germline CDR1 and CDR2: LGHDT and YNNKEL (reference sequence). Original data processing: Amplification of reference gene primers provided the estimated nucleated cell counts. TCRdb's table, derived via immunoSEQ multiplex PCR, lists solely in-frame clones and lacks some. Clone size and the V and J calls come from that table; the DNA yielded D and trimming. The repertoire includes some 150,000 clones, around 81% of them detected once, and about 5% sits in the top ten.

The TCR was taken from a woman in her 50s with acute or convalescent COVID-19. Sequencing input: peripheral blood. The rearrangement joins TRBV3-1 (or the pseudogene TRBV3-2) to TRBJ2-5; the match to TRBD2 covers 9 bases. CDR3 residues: CASSRPGLAIETQYF. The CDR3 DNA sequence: TGTGCCAGCAGCCGGCCCGGACTAGCGATAGAGACCCAGTACTTC.